What follows are 25 T cell receptor beta chains derived from one specimen sequenced in a study of beta chain features in type 1 diabetes. Investigators reverse transcribed all isolated RNA, so they sequenced expressed TCRB transcripts. Data came from immunoSEQ multiplex PCR; TCRdb stores just in-frame clones and leaves some out. The sample carries a few hundred thousand clones, about 20% recorded once. Input material: naive CD4+ T cells from blood. The receptors here all came from a woman in her late teens or twenties in good health.

This clone came up a few times. A junction boundary mismatches the germline segment, possibly from a read error. This chain joins TRBV4-1 and TRBJ2-1; D possibly corresponds to TRBD1 (6 bases). This CDR3 has 13 residues. Germline lookup yields CDR1 MGHRA and CDR2 YSYEKL. The CDR3 bases are TGCGCCAGCAGTCAAGCCCAGGGGACTGAGCAGTTCTTC. Amino acid sequence: CASSQAQGTEQFF.

The rearrangement uses TRBV5-1 and TRBJ2-5; possibly TRBD1 for D (6 bases). Germline V lookup: CDR1 SGHRS, CDR2 YFSETQ. V dropped 4 bases and J dropped 0 bases, with 10 bases sitting between them. The CDR3 extends over 14 amino acids. The DNA of the CDR3 is TGCGCCAGCAGCCCCCAGGGGTACCAAGAGACCCAGTACTTC. This encodes CASSPQGYQETQYF. Full variable domain (outside the CDR3, taken from reference TRBV5-1 and TRBJ2-5): KAGVTQTPRYLIKTRGQQVTLSCSPISGHRSVSWYQQTPGQGLQFLFEYFSETQRNKGNFPGRFSGRQFSNSRSEMNVSTLELGDSALYLCASSPQGYQETQYFGPGTRLLVL.

This rearrangement joins TRBV11-2 to TRBJ2-4; D is possibly TRBD2 (6 bases). From germline, CDR1 is SGHAT and CDR2 FQNNGV. Trimming pared 2 bases from V and 5 bases from J, leaving 10 bases between. CDR3 length: 14 amino acids. The CDR3 sequence: CASSLREFQNIQYF. CDR3 in DNA: TGTGCCAGCAGCTTACGGGAGTTTCAAAACATTCAGTACTTC.

This clone turned up a few times. The CDR3 protein is CASRGDSYNSPLHF. As DNA, the CDR3 is TGTGCCAGCAGGGGGGACAGTTATAATTCACCCCTCCACTTT. The V call is TRBV6-5, the J call TRBJ1-6; 7 bases are shared with TRBD1. The CDR3 has 14 amino acids. From germline, CDR1 is MNHEY and CDR2 SVGAGI. Unmatched junction bases numbered 3, after V lost 6 bases and J lost 4 bases.

The CDR3 DNA follows: TGTGCCAGCGGTCAGGGGGCAGCTAGCGGGGGCTACGAGCAGTACTTC. Translation: CASGQGAASGGYEQYF. The chain employs TRBV11-2 and TRBJ2-7; the match to TRBD2 covers 10 bases. The CDR3 totals 16 residues. J was trimmed by 3 bases and V by 8 bases; bases with no gene match: 13. Germline V gene lookup returns CDR1 SGHAT and CDR2 FQNNGV.

The V call is TRBV12-5, the J call TRBJ2-1; D is possibly TRBD2 (5 bases). This CDR3 has 14 residues. CDR1 and CDR2 from the germline V gene are LGHNT and FRNRAP. Trimming removed 5 bases at V and 3 bases at J, with 11 bases between. CDR3 protein: CASGRSGHYNEQFF. CDR3 DNA sequence: TGTGCTAGTGGTCGGAGCGGTCACTACAATGAGCAGTTCTTC.

Only a few counts were recorded for this clone. The chain combines TRBV27 with TRBJ2-1; a possible D gene is TRBD1 (6 bases). Between the trimmed V and J ends, which lost 3 bases and 4 bases, there was a span of 10 bases. Germline CDR1 and CDR2: MNHEY and SMNVEV (reference sequence). The length of the CDR3 is 14 residues. The CDR3 bases are TGTGCCAGCAGTTTCGGCAGGGGATACAATGAGCAGTTCTTC. This translates into CASSFGRGYNEQFF.

V and J are TRBV11-3 and TRBJ2-5, with 9 bases that match TRBD1. CDR1 SGHNT and CDR2 YENEEA come from the germline V gene. Germline trimming cut 6 bases from V and 1 base from J; bases unmatched to any gene: 3. This CDR3 comprises 14 residues. CDR3 in amino acids: CASRGTGPQETQYF. The DNA for the CDR3 is TGTGCCAGCAGGGGGACAGGGCCCCAAGAGACCCAGTACTTC.

This clone has just a few counts. This CDR3 is CAWSEPGLARIKNIQYF. CDR3 DNA: TGTGCCTGGAGCGAGCCGGGACTAGCGAGAATCAAAAACATTCAGTACTTC. This chain uses TRBV30 with TRBJ2-4; 10 bases map to TRBD2. Germline V CDR1 and CDR2: GTSNPN, SVGIG (reference sequence). This CDR3 spans 17 amino acids. V shed 3 bases, J shed 3 bases, and the junction held 11 bases outside the gene matches.

The chain recombines TRBV29-1 with TRBJ1-1; 7 positions match TRBD1. CDR3 length: 13 residues. CDR1 and CDR2 from the germline V gene are SQVTM and ANQGSEA. Unmatched junction bases numbered 9, after V lost 7 bases and J lost 4 bases. CDR3 loop: CSAEGTESTEAFF. CDR3 DNA sequence: TGCAGCGCGGAAGGGACAGAAAGCACTGAAGCTTTCTTT.

The chain has TRBV4-1 and TRBJ2-2, with 8 bases that match TRBD2. Germline CDR1 and CDR2: MGHRA and YSYEKL. Trimming cost V 1 base and J 7 bases; bases outside gene matches: 8. The CDR3 has 16 amino acids. The CDR3 DNA follows: TGCGCCAGCAGCCAAGGATGGACTAGCATGGACGGGGAGCTGTTTTTT. Protein product: CASSQGWTSMDGELFF.

For the CDR3, the DNA is TGTGCCAGCATCCCCAGGAGGGCACTAAACAATGAGCAGTTCTTC. Amino acid sequence: CASIPRRALNNEQFF. The chain employs TRBV7-8 and TRBJ2-1; weak D call: TRBD2 (6 bases). Trimming cost V 7 bases and J 5 bases, with 18 bases left between them. Germline V gene data show CDR1 as SGHVS and CDR2 as FQNEAQ. CDR3 length: 15 amino acids. The full variable domain, completed using reference TRBV7-8 and TRBJ2-1, is GAGVSQSPRYKVAKRGQDVALRCDPISGHVSLFWYQQALGQGPEFLTYFQNEAQLDKSGLPSDRFFAERPEGSVSTLKIQRTQQEDSAVYLCASIPRRALNNEQFFGPGTRLTVL.

This clone was observed a few times. The chain links TRBV7-9 to TRBJ2-7; the match to TRBD2 covers 13 bases. Germline V gene data show CDR1 as SEHNR and CDR2 as FQNEAQ (reference sequence). Unmatched junction bases numbered 11, after V lost 5 bases and J lost 7 bases. The CDR3 is made up of 16 amino acids. The CDR3 coding sequence is TGTGCCAGCAGCCCCCAAGGGACTAGCGGGATGAGGGAGCAGTACTTC. Translating gives CASSPQGTSGMREQYF.

This clone was observed a handful of times. The CDR3 loop is CASSPTMTGTAGYTF. The DNA for the CDR3 is TGCGCCAGCAGCCCGACTATGACAGGGACAGCAGGCTACACCTTC. The chain couples TRBV4-3 to TRBJ1-2, with 7 bases that match TRBD1. Germline V gene lookup returns CDR1 LGHNA and CDR2 YSLEER. The CDR3 is 15 residues long. The J segment lost 8 bases and the V segment lost 4 bases, leaving 13 bases of the junction unmatched.

The gene calls are TRBV4-2 and TRBJ1-2, with TRBD1 matching 8 bases. The germline CDR1 and CDR2 sequences are LGHNA and YNFKEQ. There are 14 residues in the CDR3. V shed 0 bases and J 6 bases; nucleotides not matched to a gene: 3. The CDR3 here is CASSQEQGADGYTF. CDR3 DNA sequence: TGTGCCAGCAGCCAAGAGCAGGGGGCGGATGGCTACACCTTC.

This clone has only a few counts. V is TRBV30 and J is TRBJ2-1, with a possible D match to TRBD1 (6 bases). Per germline, CDR1 GTSNPN and CDR2 SVGIG (reference sequence). There are 14 residues in the CDR3. The ends were cut back, 4 bases at V and 2 bases at J, with 12 bases in the middle. CDR3 sequence (DNA): TGTGCCTGGATCGGGGACATTACCTACAATGAGCAGTTCTTC. Translated: CAWIGDITYNEQFF.

This clone came up a few times. The chain links TRBV29-1 to TRBJ2-5; tentatively, D is TRBD1 (7 bases). The CDR3 is 13 amino acids. Germline V gene sequence: CDR1 SQVTM, CDR2 ANQGSEA. V was shortened by 6 bases and J by 1 base, with 12 bases between the two germline ends. CDR3 sequence: CSVGGQPQETQYF. The CDR3 DNA reads as TGCAGCGTGGGGGGACAGCCCCAAGAGACCCAGTACTTC.

This clone has more than one count but fewer than ten. The V gene is TRBV5-1, the J gene TRBJ2-1; unclear D gene. Germline CDR1 is SGHRS and CDR2 is YFSETQ. The CDR3 consists of 11 residues. V lost 4 bases to trimming and J lost 7 bases, with 6 bases between them. The CDR3 DNA follows: TGCGCCAGCAGCCCCAATAATGAGCAGTTCTTC. It translates to CASSPNNEQFF.

The table lists this clone with a few counts. The J gene is TRBJ2-7, the V gene TRBV7-2, with D hard to call. CDR1 is SGHTA, CDR2 FQGNSA, per germline. Trimming took off 3 bases at V and 0 bases at J, with 6 bases between the two ends. The CDR3 is made up of 13 amino acids. CDR3 sequence: CASSFSRSYEQYF. The CDR3 region has the DNA TGTGCCAGCAGCTTCTCTCGCTCCTACGAGCAGTACTTC.

This clone was counted between two and nine times. This sample includes further DNA sequences coding for the same CDR3. The chain carries TRBV29-1 and TRBJ1-1; possibly TRBD1 for D (6 bases). This CDR3 comprises 12 residues. Germline V gene sequence: CDR1 SQVTM, CDR2 ANQGSEA. V lost 7 bases and J lost 1, with 10 bases in between. CDR3 in amino acids: CSAGQRNTEAFF. The CDR3 region has the DNA TGCAGCGCTGGACAGAGGAACACTGAAGCTTTCTTT. The full variable domain, completed using reference TRBV29-1 and TRBJ1-1, is SAVISQKPSRDICQRGTSLTIQCQVDSQVTMMFWYRQQPGQSLTLIATANQGSEATYESGFVIDKFPISRPNLTFSTLTVSNMSPEDSSIYLCSAGQRNTEAFFGQGTRLTVV.

The J gene is TRBJ2-5, the V gene TRBV7-2, with TRBD1 matching 8 bases. Germline trimming cut 5 bases from V and 5 bases from J; bases unmatched to any gene: 7. The CDR3 spans 14 residues. Per the germline V gene, CDR1 is SGHTA and CDR2 is FQGNSA. The CDR3 loop is CASSRQGSSETQYF. For the CDR3, the DNA is TGTGCCAGCAGCCGACAGGGGAGTAGTGAGACCCAGTACTTC.

This clone was counted a few times. The chain uses TRBV27 and TRBJ2-2; 7 bases are shared with TRBD1. The CDR3 has 17 residues. The V segment lost 0 bases and the J segment 5 bases; nucleotides outside the gene matches: 9. In germline, CDR1 is MNHEY, CDR2 SMNVEV (reference sequence). CDR3 sequence reads: CASSLSLTGAGTGELFF. The CDR3, as DNA: TGTGCCAGCAGTTTATCCCTAACAGGGGCCGGGACCGGGGAGCTGTTTTTT.

This clone was seen a few times. The chain joins TRBV4-1 to TRBJ2-1, with D uncertain. With 0 bases removed from V and 15 bases from J, the gap between germline ends came to 15 bases. Germline assignment: CDR1 MGHRA and CDR2 YSYEKL. The CDR3 runs 13 residues. This chain's CDR3 is CASSQDPTVMPFF. The CDR3 DNA reads TGCGCCAGCAGCCAAGATCCCACAGTGATGCCGTTCTTC.

This rearrangement joins TRBV19 to TRBJ2-5; a possible D gene is TRBD2 (6 bases). The CDR3 consists of 16 residues. V was shortened by 3 bases and J by 7 bases, with 21 bases between the two germline ends. Germline assignment: CDR1 LNHDA and CDR2 SQIVND (reference sequence). The CDR3 coding sequence is TGTGCCAGTAGTATTCCCGGATCGGCGGGATTCGTGACCCAGTACTTC. It translates to CASSIPGSAGFVTQYF.

The rearrangement uses TRBV6-5 and TRBJ2-1; 7 bases fit TRBD1. Per germline, CDR1 MNHEY and CDR2 SVGAGI. The CDR3 totals 15 residues. J lost 4 bases, V lost 6 bases, and 9 bases had no gene match. The CDR3 region is CASRTLTGSYNEQFF. Here the CDR3 DNA reads TGTGCCAGCAGGACCCTGACAGGGTCGTACAATGAGCAGTTCTTC.